These 16 T cell receptor beta chains were all obtained from the same sample, sequenced in a study of T cell changes during pregnancy in multiple sclerosis. Measured with immunoSEQ multiplex PCR; TCRdb has only the in-frame clones, and not every one. The sample consists of 40,000 to 55,000 clones, approximately 90% of them appearing once. The sample was CD8+ T cells from peripheral blood mononuclear cells, taken in the second trimester of pregnancy. The receptors originated from a female donor with multiple sclerosis, enrolled in a pregnancy study.

The chain joins TRBV19 to TRBJ2-7; TRBD2 matches 8 bases. Germline trimming cut 3 bases from V and 2 bases from J; bases unmatched to any gene: 6. This CDR3 region has 15 residues. The germline V gene has CDR1 LNHDA and CDR2 SQIVND (reference sequence). The CDR3 loop reads CASSIVTGGAYEQYF. The DNA for the CDR3 is TGTGCCAGTAGTATTGTGACGGGAGGGGCCTACGAGCAGTACTTC.

The V call is TRBV5-4, the J call TRBJ1-2, with D possibly TRBD1 on 6 matching bases. CDR3 length: 12 residues. Germline-derived CDR1 and CDR2 are SGHNT and YYREEE (reference sequence). With 5 bases removed from V and 7 bases from J, the gap between germline ends came to 12 bases. CDR3 coding DNA: TGTGCCAGCAGTTCAGAAGGGGGTGGCTACACCTTC. Protein: CASSSEGGGYTF.

V gene TRBV11-2 combines with J gene TRBJ1-1; TRBD1 aligns across 7 bases. The germline CDR1 and CDR2 sequences are SGHAT and FQNNGV. The trim removed 6 bases at V and 2 bases at J, leaving 21 bases unmatched. CDR3 size: 19 residues. The CDR3 protein is CASSTTEAQGVLANTEAFF. The CDR3 nucleotides are TGTGCCAGCAGTACTACCGAAGCTCAGGGGGTGCTTGCCAACACTGAAGCTTTCTTT.

The rearrangement links TRBV9 to TRBJ2-2; the D gene is possibly TRBD1 (6 bases). This CDR3 has 18 residues. The germline V and J ends were trimmed by 0 bases and 2 bases, with 17 bases remaining between them. Germline assignment: CDR1 SGDLS and CDR2 YYNGEE. In DNA form, the CDR3 reads TGTGCCAGCAGCGTAGCGGACAGTCCGTTCTTAAACACCGGGGAGCTGTTTTTT. This translates into CASSVADSPFLNTGELFF.

This sequence joins TRBV6-6 and TRBJ2-7; D not certain. V lost 0 bases to trimming and J lost 2 bases, with 8 bases between them. The CDR3 is made up of 14 amino acids. Germline loops: CDR1 MNHNY, CDR2 SVGAGI (reference sequence). The CDR3 loop reads CASSYSYQAYEQYF. The CDR3 DNA sequence: TGTGCCAGCAGTTACTCGTACCAGGCCTACGAGCAGTACTTC.

This clone was counted between two and nine times. The chain has TRBV19 and TRBJ1-1, with TRBD1 matching 7 bases. The CDR3 loop spans 14 amino acids. Germline-derived CDR1 and CDR2 are LNHDA and SQIVND (reference sequence). J was trimmed by 4 bases and V by 5 bases; bases with no gene match: 7. This chain's CDR3 is CASSPPGGITEAFF. CDR3 sequence (DNA): TGTGCCAGTAGTCCCCCAGGGGGGATCACTGAAGCTTTCTTT.

This chain joins TRBV2 and TRBJ2-1, with TRBD1 identical over 10 bases. The CDR3 sequence is 16 residues long. Germline V gene lookup returns CDR1 SNHLY and CDR2 FYNNEI. Losses at the gene ends were 8 bases for V and 7 bases for J; bases not matched to a gene: 14. The CDR3 sequence is CASDAGGDRGYNEQFF. DNA of the CDR3: TGTGCCAGCGACGCCGGCGGGGACAGGGGATATAATGAGCAGTTCTTC. The full variable domain, rest sourced from reference TRBV2 and TRBJ2-1, is EPEVTQTPSHQVTQMGQEVILRCVPISNHLYFYWYRQILGQKVEFLVSFYNNEISEKSEIFDDQFSVERPDGSNFTLKIRSTKLEDSAMYFCASDAGGDRGYNEQFFGPGTRLTVL.

This sequence joins TRBV21-1 and TRBJ1-1; the D segment call TRBD1 is taken from the table without a DNA check. TRBV21-1 is assigned pseudogene status. The CDR3 totals 18 residues. The CDR3 spells CASSKALDQGLTNTEAFF. Written as DNA, the CDR3 is TGTGCCAGCAGCAAAGCGCTAGATCAGGGGTTAACAAACACTGAAGCTTTCTTT.

V and J are TRBV7-3 and TRBJ2-5; TRBD2 matches at 7 bases. This CDR3 contains 14 residues. V dropped 7 bases and J dropped 2; count of bases not matched to a gene: 7. CDR1 and CDR2 from the germline V gene are SGHTA and FQGTGA. CDR3 loop: CASTELALQETQYF. The CDR3 region has the DNA TGTGCCAGCACCGAACTAGCGTTACAAGAGACCCAGTACTTC.

On this clone itself: Other nucleotide sequences in the sample specify the same CDR3. The chain has TRBV7-6 and TRBJ1-1; D gene ambiguous. Between the trimmed V and J ends, which lost 6 bases and 7 bases, there was a span of 9 bases. The CDR3 runs 11 residues. Germline V gene sequence: CDR1 SGHVS, CDR2 FNYEAQ. CDR3 loop: CASREGSEAFF. For the CDR3, the DNA is TGTGCCAGCAGGGAAGGGAGTGAAGCTTTCTTT.

CDR3 sequence (DNA): TGTTCTGCGGGCCTCAATGAGCAGTTCTTC. Protein: CSAGLNEQFF. The chain recombines TRBV7-9 with TRBJ2-1; weak D call: TRBD2 (5 bases). Germline CDR1 is SEHNR and CDR2 is FQNEAQ (reference sequence). The CDR3 contains 10 residues.

Only a few counts were recorded for this clone. The rearrangement links TRBV6-4 to TRBJ2-5; D may be TRBD1 (5 bases). Trimming stripped 5 bases from V and 1 base from J, with 8 bases between. Looked up from germline, CDR1 is MRHNA and CDR2 is SNTAGT. The CDR3 runs to 13 residues. The CDR3 nucleotides are TGTGCCAGCAGTTCGACAGTCCAAGAGACCCAGTACTTC. Its protein is CASSSTVQETQYF.

This chain connects TRBV25-1 to TRBJ1-3, with a tentative D call TRBD1 (6 bases). The CDR3 is made up of 16 amino acids. Trimming took 5 bases from V and 0 from J, leaving 14 bases between them. Germline V lookup: CDR1 MGHDK, CDR2 SYGVNS. This chain's CDR3 is CASSQGHEDSGNTIYF. Here the CDR3 DNA reads TGTGCCAGCAGTCAGGGGCACGAAGACTCTGGAAACACCATATATTTT.

The V and J genes are TRBV7-9 and TRBJ1-1; 7 bases fit TRBD1. Trimming cost V 5 bases and J 1 base; bases outside gene matches: 10. The germline gives CDR1 SEHNR, CDR2 FQNEAQ (reference sequence). The CDR3 consists of 16 residues. The CDR3, as DNA: TGTGCCAGCAGCGTTGGATCGGGACAGTGGAACACTGAAGCTTTCTTT. It specifies CASSVGSGQWNTEAFF.

The chain links TRBV6-1 to TRBJ1-1, with 8 bases that match TRBD1. This CDR3 has 16 residues. Germline lookup yields CDR1 MNHNS and CDR2 SASEGT. Losses at the gene ends were 4 bases for V and 4 bases for J; bases not matched to a gene: 11. CDR3 in DNA: TGTGCCAGCAGTGCGGGGACAGGCACCTTACCCACTGAAGCTTTCTTT. Translation gives CASSAGTGTLPTEAFF.

The V call is TRBV2, the J call TRBJ1-5; 7 nucleotides match TRBD1. The junction had 2 bases not matched to a gene; V was cut back by 7 bases and J by 5 bases. This CDR3 is built from 12 residues. Germline V gene data show CDR1 as SNHLY and CDR2 as FYNNEI. CDR3 sequence: CASKTGDQPQHF. CDR3 in DNA: TGTGCCAGCAAAACAGGGGATCAGCCCCAGCATTTT.